The present T cell receptor (beta chain) was sequenced within a study of control samples from healthy donors and cancer patients. The method was immunoSEQ multiplex PCR; TCRdb's version includes in-frame clones alone and lacks a portion of them. The sample has 150,000 to 200,000 clones; roughly 90% are singletons. This CDR3 is built from 17 residues. Between the trimmed V and J ends, which lost 4 bases and 4 bases, there was a span of 19 bases. Germline-derived CDR1 and CDR2 are LGHNA and YNFKEQ. V gene TRBV4-2 combines with J gene TRBJ2-2; D might be TRBD2 (5 bases). The clonotype was recovered from a woman between 45 and 65 years old in good health. Sequenced material: blood. The CDR3 region has the DNA TGTGCCAGCAGCCCCGGGCCCCGGGGTTCCGGCACCGGGGAGCTGTTTTTT. This codes for CASSPGPRGSGTGELFF.